This passage covers 32 T cell receptor beta chains from one sample sequenced in a study of blood T cell repertoires in COVID-19. Sequencing used immunoSEQ multiplex PCR; TCRdb keeps in-frame clones, though not all of them. The sample includes about 230,000 clones, approximately 90% of them seen just once. The sample was peripheral blood. The receptors stem from a man aged 50 to 60 with COVID-19, enrolled during active disease.

V is TRBV24-1 and J is TRBJ1-4, with D unclear. Per the germline V gene, CDR1 is KGHDR and CDR2 is SFDVKD. This CDR3 is 12 amino acids long. With 5 bases removed from V and 4 bases from J, the gap between germline ends came to 4 bases. The CDR3 loop is CATSGLNEKLFF. CDR3 DNA sequence: TGTGCCACCAGTGGACTTAATGAAAAACTGTTTTTT.

The CDR3 region is CASSTPTGVDYGYTF. The CDR3 bases are TGTGCCAGCAGCACGCCGACAGGGGTGGACTATGGCTACACCTTC. The chain carries TRBV13 and TRBJ1-2, with 8 bases lining up with TRBD1. V dropped 5 bases and J dropped 3; count of bases not matched to a gene: 8. The CDR3 consists of 15 residues. Germline CDR1 and CDR2: PRHDT and FYEKMQ (reference sequence).

CDR3 nucleotide sequence: TGTGCCAGCAGCACCAGCGGACAGGGGGCTAGTGGCTACACCTTC. As protein: CASSTSGQGASGYTF. V usage is TRBV28 and J usage is TRBJ1-2; 11 bases fit TRBD1. Germline V CDR1 and CDR2: MDHEN, SYDVKM. The V and J ends lost 6 bases and 7 bases, in that order; junction bases with no gene match: 10. The CDR3 loop spans 15 amino acids.

The rearrangement uses TRBV28 and TRBJ1-2, with a possible D match to TRBD1 (5 bases). Trimming shortened V by 7 bases and J by 5 bases, and 14 bases separated the two germline ends. The V gene's germline CDR1 is MDHEN and CDR2 SYDVKM. The CDR3 covers 13 residues. CDR3 amino acids: CASNVGPGYGYTF. In DNA form, the CDR3 reads TGTGCCAGCAATGTTGGCCCAGGGTATGGCTACACCTTC.

CDR3 in amino acids: CASSESPNSPYEQYF. CDR3 sequence (DNA): TGTGCCAGCAGTGAGTCGCCCAACAGCCCCTACGAGCAGTACTTC. V usage is TRBV6-1 and J usage is TRBJ2-7; D is undetermined. This CDR3 has 15 residues. From germline, CDR1 is MNHNS and CDR2 SASEGT. The V and J ends lost 3 bases and 2 bases respectively, with 14 bases between them.

The chain has TRBV5-8 and TRBJ2-1, with 9 bases identical to TRBD1. The V and J ends lost 3 bases and 2 bases, in that order; junction bases with no gene match: 3. The CDR3 length is 15 residues. Germline-derived CDR1 and CDR2 are SGHTS and YDEGEE. CDR3 coding DNA: TGTGCCAGCAGCTGGGGACAGGGAACCTACAATGAGCAGTTCTTC. It yields the protein CASSWGQGTYNEQFF.

The V call is TRBV11-2, the J call TRBJ1-4, with TRBD1 identical over 11 bases. V shed 0 bases, J shed 7 bases, and the junction held 16 bases outside the gene matches. The CDR3 is 20 amino acids. CDR1 is SGHAT, CDR2 FQNNGV, per germline. Written as DNA, the CDR3 is TGTGCCAGCAGCTTAGACCCAATTGGACAGGGGGCGATTGGCAGTGAAAAACTGTTTTTT. Amino acids: CASSLDPIGQGAIGSEKLFF.

V usage is TRBV19 and J usage is TRBJ2-2, with 8 bases identical to TRBD1. V gave up 1 base and J gave up 1 base; unmatched junction bases: 8. The CDR3 is made up of 18 amino acids. CDR1 is LNHDA and CDR2 is SQIVND in the germline V gene (reference sequence). CDR3: CASSIVRGHAKNTGELFF. CDR3 DNA: TGTGCCAGTAGTATAGTCAGGGGGCACGCGAAGAACACCGGGGAGCTGTTTTTT.

The V gene is TRBV3-1 (or the pseudogene TRBV3-2), the J gene TRBJ2-7; the D is unclear. CDR1 and CDR2 from the germline V gene are LGHDT and YNNKEL (reference sequence). The CDR3 loop spans 13 amino acids. V was cut by 4 bases and J by 6 bases, with 13 bases left in between. The CDR3 loop is CASSPHPSGEQYF. CDR3 DNA: TGTGCCAGCAGCCCCCACCCGTCGGGCGAGCAGTACTTC.

This clone has a handful of counts. The V call is TRBV10-3, the J call TRBJ1-2; D may be TRBD1 (5 bases). From germline, CDR1 is ENHRY and CDR2 SYGVKD. The CDR3 loop spans 15 amino acids. Trimming stripped 3 bases from V and 0 bases from J, with 11 bases between. The CDR3 loop is CAISDFDSSNYGYTF. As DNA, the CDR3 is TGTGCCATCAGTGATTTCGACAGTTCTAACTATGGCTACACCTTC.

For this clone: The junction departs from germline at one end; a sequencing error may be responsible. This chain uses TRBV20-1 with TRBJ1-2, with D possibly matching TRBD1 (6 bases). The germline CDR1 and CDR2 sequences are DFQATT and SNEGSKA (reference sequence). The CDR3 spans 10 residues. The CDR3 is CSALDRMDRF. CDR3 nucleotides: TGCAGTGCTCTCGACAGGATGGACCGCTTC.

J is TRBJ2-7 and V is TRBV5-8; D might be TRBD2 (7 bases). The V end lost 0 bases, the J end lost 5 bases, and 12 bases lay between the germline ends. The CDR3 loop spans 14 amino acids. The V gene's germline CDR1 is SGHTS and CDR2 YDEGEE. CDR3 nucleotides: TGTGCCAGCAGCTTGGGTCGGGGGGCCAACGAGCAGTACTTC. This codes for CASSLGRGANEQYF.

This clone was recorded once. The gene calls are TRBV5-5 and TRBJ2-6, with D possibly being TRBD1 (5 bases). CDR3 length: 15 amino acids. V lost 2 bases and J 2 bases, leaving 8 bases between the germline ends. Germline V gene sequence: CDR1 SGHKS, CDR2 YYEKEE (reference sequence). CDR3 in amino acids: CASSFPGTGANVLTF. In DNA, the CDR3 is TGTGCCAGCAGCTTTCCAGGGACTGGGGCCAACGTCCTGACTTTC.

This rearrangement joins TRBV28 to TRBJ2-1; 10 bases map to TRBD2. This CDR3 region has 15 residues. Germline CDR1 and CDR2: MDHEN and SYDVKM. J gave up 8 bases and V 4 bases, and 8 bases lay outside the gene matches. The CDR3 coding sequence is TGTGCCAGCAGTTCCACTAGCGGGGTGATTGATGAGCAGTTCTTC. It yields the protein CASSSTSGVIDEQFF.

This sequence joins TRBV7-8 and TRBJ2-1; 7 bases fit TRBD2. This CDR3 spans 14 amino acids. Looked up from germline, CDR1 is SGHVS and CDR2 is FQNEAQ. After removal of 2 bases from V and 5 bases from J, the junction contained 3 bases not matched to a gene. CDR3 nucleotides: TGTGCCAGCAGCTTATCCGGGACTAACAATGAGCAGTTCTTC. Translation: CASSLSGTNNEQFF.

This chain connects TRBV7-6 to TRBJ2-1; weak D call: TRBD2 (6 bases). Germline V gives CDR1 SGHVS, CDR2 FNYEAQ. The V end was cut by 3 bases, the J end by 8 bases, with 8 bases between. The CDR3 length is 12 residues. CDR3 amino acids: CASSFPSDEQFF. The CDR3 nucleotides are TGTGCCAGCAGCTTCCCTAGCGATGAGCAGTTCTTC.

This chain uses TRBV29-1 with TRBJ1-1; TRBD1 might be the D (5 bases). CDR1 is SQVTM and CDR2 is ANQGSEA in the germline V gene. The CDR3 length is 13 residues. Trimming removed 4 bases at V and 0 bases at J, with 9 bases between. CDR3 protein: CSVVGGMNTEAFF. DNA of the CDR3: TGCAGCGTTGTCGGGGGAATGAACACTGAAGCTTTCTTT.

The chain is built from TRBV11-1 and TRBJ2-7; 7 bases fit TRBD1. From germline, CDR1 is SGHAT and CDR2 FQDESV (reference sequence). The CDR3 runs 15 residues. Trimming cost V 3 bases and J 1 base; bases outside gene matches: 6. This chain's CDR3 is CASSFETGFSYEQYF. The CDR3 DNA reads TGTGCCAGCAGCTTTGAGACAGGGTTTTCCTACGAGCAGTACTTC.

As concerns this clone: This same CDR3 is encoded by further DNA sequences in the sample. This chain joins TRBV5-1 and TRBJ2-2; D call uncertain. Germline CDR1 reads SGHRS; CDR2 reads YFSETQ. Deletions cut 0 bases from V and 5 bases from J, with 8 bases between. This CDR3 region has 14 residues. The DNA for the CDR3 is TGCGCCAGCAGCTTGGCAGGAAATACCGGGGAGCTGTTTTTT. Amino acids: CASSLAGNTGELFF.

V and J are TRBV7-2 and TRBJ2-1; D is ambiguous. V shed 1 base and J shed 2 bases, with 3 bases lying between them. In germline, CDR1 is SGHTA, CDR2 FQGNSA. The CDR3 loop spans 13 amino acids. In DNA, the CDR3 is TGTGCCAGCAGCTTAGGAGCCTACAATGAGCAGTTCTTC. Translating gives CASSLGAYNEQFF.

V gene TRBV19 combines with J gene TRBJ1-2; D gene unclear. Trimming removed 5 bases at V and 2 bases at J, with 9 bases between. This CDR3 is 13 amino acids long. CDR1 and CDR2 from the germline V gene are LNHDA and SQIVND (reference sequence). This CDR3 is CASSSEFNYGYTF. As DNA, the CDR3 is TGTGCCAGTAGTTCAGAATTCAACTATGGCTACACCTTC.

The chain employs TRBV3-1 (or the pseudogene TRBV3-2) and TRBJ2-1; perhaps TRBD2 as D (5 bases). V lost 1 base and J lost 10, with 14 bases in between. CDR1 is LGHDT, CDR2 YNNKEL, per germline (reference sequence). This CDR3 region has 14 residues. CDR3: CASSQGVHGGEQFF. The DNA for the CDR3 is TGTGCCAGCAGCCAAGGGGTACACGGAGGAGAGCAGTTCTTC.

This clone was counted only a few times. The chain has TRBV11-2 and TRBJ1-6; D unresolved. The CDR3 has 14 amino acids. The ends were cut back, 1 base at V and 7 bases at J, with 8 bases in the middle. Germline V CDR1 and CDR2: SGHAT, FQNNGV. This CDR3 is CASSLVGWNSPLHF. In DNA form, the CDR3 reads TGTGCCAGCAGCTTAGTCGGTTGGAATTCACCCCTCCACTTT.

The DNA for the CDR3 is TGTGCCAGCAGTGAAAGCACCACCCCGGGGATCGAGCAGTACTTC. This translates into CASSESTTPGIEQYF. The J gene is TRBJ2-7, the V gene TRBV2; weak D call: TRBD2 (5 bases). The CDR3 is 15 residues long. Germline CDR1 reads SNHLY; CDR2 reads FYNNEI. Between the trimmed V and J ends, which lost 2 bases and 6 bases, there was a span of 17 bases.

The rearrangement uses TRBV29-1 and TRBJ2-5; a possible D gene is TRBD1 (5 bases). CDR1 is SQVTM, CDR2 ANQGSEA, per germline. V lost 4 bases and J 7 bases, leaving 19 bases between the germline ends. The CDR3 contains 14 residues. CDR3 nucleotides: TGCAGCGTTGGTCGACTCCCGACAACAGGGACCCAGTACTTC. Protein: CSVGRLPTTGTQYF.

The chain couples TRBV24-1 to TRBJ2-1; tentative D call: TRBD1 (6 bases). From germline, CDR1 is KGHDR and CDR2 SFDVKD. This CDR3 spans 16 amino acids. V lost 7 bases and J lost 6, with 21 bases in between. The chain's CDR3 is CATSTTRGAFGNEQFF. Here the CDR3 DNA reads TGTGCCACCAGCACGACCAGGGGAGCGTTTGGCAATGAGCAGTTCTTC.

The genes are TRBV29-1 and TRBJ1-1, with D unresolved. Germline CDR1 reads SQVTM; CDR2 reads ANQGSEA. V lost 0 bases to trimming and J lost 0 bases, with 5 bases between them. The CDR3 has 13 amino acids. CDR3 region: CSVEDSVNTEAFF. DNA for the CDR3: TGCAGCGTTGAAGATTCGGTGAACACTGAAGCTTTCTTT.

The chain joins TRBV30 to TRBJ1-1; D is possibly TRBD1 (6 bases). V lost 2 bases and J lost 5, with 9 bases in between. CDR1 GTSNPN and CDR2 SVGIG come from the germline V gene (reference sequence). The CDR3 sequence is 12 residues long. CDR3 sequence reads: CAWSTGQTEAFF. In DNA, the CDR3 is TGTGCCTGGAGTACAGGGCAAACTGAAGCTTTCTTT.

This clone was seen only once. V is TRBV6-4 and J is TRBJ1-3, with D uncertain. Trimming removed 4 bases at V and 0 bases at J, with 10 bases between. This CDR3 is 15 amino acids long. Germline loops: CDR1 MRHNA, CDR2 SNTAGT. The CDR3 nucleotides are TGTGCCAGCAGTGCCGAAGGAGACTCTGGAAACACCATATATTTT. Amino acid sequence: CASSAEGDSGNTIYF.

The V gene is TRBV4-1, the J gene TRBJ2-3; no clear D. Looked up from germline, CDR1 is MGHRA and CDR2 is YSYEKL. Trimming removed 0 bases at V and 0 bases at J, with 7 bases between. The CDR3 length is 15 residues. The CDR3, as DNA: TGCGCCAGCAGCCAAGAGTTGCGGAGCACAGATACGCAGTATTTT. Translated, it gives CASSQELRSTDTQYF.

This chain uses TRBV4-3 with TRBJ1-1; 7 nucleotides agree with TRBD1. Germline V gene lookup returns CDR1 LGHNA and CDR2 YSLEER. The length of the CDR3 is 16 residues. V gave up 0 bases and J gave up 5 bases; unmatched junction bases: 9. The CDR3: CASSQDLVGRGTEAFF. CDR3 coding DNA: TGCGCCAGCAGCCAAGATCTAGTCGGCAGGGGGACTGAAGCTTTCTTT.

This sequence joins TRBV6-5 and TRBJ1-2; possible D gene TRBD1, 5 bases. The CDR3 is 13 amino acids. V lost 7 bases, J lost 2 bases, and 11 bases lay in between. The germline CDR1 and CDR2 sequences are MNHEY and SVGAGI. The CDR3 DNA reads as TGTGCCAGCACCAACGGGGGGAACTATGGCTACACCTTC. This encodes CASTNGGNYGYTF.